This TCR beta chain was sequenced for a study of blood T cells in healthy people across ages. Whole-study results and caveats: Expanded clonotype changes were possibly confounded by unknown donor CMV status.

A word on this clonotype: Antigen: not known.

CDR3 length: 15 residues. Germline V gives CDR1 MDHEN, CDR2 SYDVKM. With V trimmed by 6 bases and J by 5 bases, 11 bases remained unmatched. PCR was performed a second time for about 6 to 12 cycles using a sample-barcoded 5' primer and a J-beta primer mix. TCRdb recomputed calls from the 5' RACE reads with MiXCR, one row per CDR3 protein. The sample lists over 700,000 distinct CDR3 sequences, 50% to 65% occurring once. The chain has TRBV28 and TRBJ2-7; 9 bases are a match to TRBD2. Sequences were obtained from blood. The TCR sequence derives from a man aged 80 or over in good health. The CDR3 here is CASSWSGRNTHEQYF. The CDR3 coding sequence is TGTGCCAGCAGCTGGAGCGGGAGGAACACCCACGAGCAGTACTTC.